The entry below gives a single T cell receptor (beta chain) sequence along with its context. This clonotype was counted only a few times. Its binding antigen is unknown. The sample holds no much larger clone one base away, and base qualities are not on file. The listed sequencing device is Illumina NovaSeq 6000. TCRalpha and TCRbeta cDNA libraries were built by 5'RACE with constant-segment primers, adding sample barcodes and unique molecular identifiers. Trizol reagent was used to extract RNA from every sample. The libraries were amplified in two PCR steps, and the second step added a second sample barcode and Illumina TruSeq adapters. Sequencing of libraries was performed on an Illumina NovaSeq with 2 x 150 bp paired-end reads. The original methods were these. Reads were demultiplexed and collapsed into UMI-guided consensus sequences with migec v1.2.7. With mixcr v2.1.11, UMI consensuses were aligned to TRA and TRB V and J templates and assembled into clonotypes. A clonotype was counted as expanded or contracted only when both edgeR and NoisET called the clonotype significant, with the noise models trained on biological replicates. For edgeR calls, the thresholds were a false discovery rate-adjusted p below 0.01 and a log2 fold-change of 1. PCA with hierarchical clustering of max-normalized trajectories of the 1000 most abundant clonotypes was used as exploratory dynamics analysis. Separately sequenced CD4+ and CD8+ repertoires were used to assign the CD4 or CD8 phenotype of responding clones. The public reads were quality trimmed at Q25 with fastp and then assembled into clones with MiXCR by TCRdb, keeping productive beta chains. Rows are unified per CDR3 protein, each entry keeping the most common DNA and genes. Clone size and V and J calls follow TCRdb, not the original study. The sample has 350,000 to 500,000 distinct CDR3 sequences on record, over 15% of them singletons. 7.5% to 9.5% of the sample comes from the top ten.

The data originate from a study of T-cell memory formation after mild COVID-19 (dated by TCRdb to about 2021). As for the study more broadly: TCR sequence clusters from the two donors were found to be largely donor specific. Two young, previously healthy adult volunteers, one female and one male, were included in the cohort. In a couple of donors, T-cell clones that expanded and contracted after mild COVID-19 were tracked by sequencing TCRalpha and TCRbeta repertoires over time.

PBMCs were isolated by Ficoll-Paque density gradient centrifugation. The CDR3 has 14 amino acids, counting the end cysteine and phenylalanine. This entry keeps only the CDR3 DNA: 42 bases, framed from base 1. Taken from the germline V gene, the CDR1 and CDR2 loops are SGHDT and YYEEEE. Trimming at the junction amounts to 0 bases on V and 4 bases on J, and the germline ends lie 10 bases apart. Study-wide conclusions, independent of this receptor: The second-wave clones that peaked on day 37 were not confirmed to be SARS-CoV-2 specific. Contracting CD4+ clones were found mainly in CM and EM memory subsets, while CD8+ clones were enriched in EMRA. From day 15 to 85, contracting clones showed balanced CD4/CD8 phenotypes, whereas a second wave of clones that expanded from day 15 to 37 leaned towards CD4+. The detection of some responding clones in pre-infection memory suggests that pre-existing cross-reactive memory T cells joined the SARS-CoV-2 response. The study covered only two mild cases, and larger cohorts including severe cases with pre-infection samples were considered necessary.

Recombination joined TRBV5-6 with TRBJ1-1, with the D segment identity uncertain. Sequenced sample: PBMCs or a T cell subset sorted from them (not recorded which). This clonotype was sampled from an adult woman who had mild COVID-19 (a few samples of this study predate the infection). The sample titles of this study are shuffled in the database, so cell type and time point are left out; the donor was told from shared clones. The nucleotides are TGTGCCAGCAGCTTGGTTCCGGGAACCACTGAAGCTTTCTTT. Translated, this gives CASSLVPGTTEAFF.